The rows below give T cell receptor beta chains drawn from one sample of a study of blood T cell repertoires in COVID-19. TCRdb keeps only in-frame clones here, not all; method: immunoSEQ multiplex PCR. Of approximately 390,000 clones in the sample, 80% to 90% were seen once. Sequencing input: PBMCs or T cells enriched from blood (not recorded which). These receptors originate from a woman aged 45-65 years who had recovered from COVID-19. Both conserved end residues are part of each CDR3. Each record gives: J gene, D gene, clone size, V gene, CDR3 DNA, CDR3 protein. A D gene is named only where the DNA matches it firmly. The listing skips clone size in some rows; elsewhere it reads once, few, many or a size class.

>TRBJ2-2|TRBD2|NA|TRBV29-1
TGCAGCGTTGCCCCTTGGACTAGCGGAAACACCGGGGAGCTGTTTTTT
CSVAPWTSGNTGELFF
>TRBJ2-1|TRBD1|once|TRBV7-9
TGTGCCAGCAGCTTAGCGACAGGGAATGAGCAGTTCTTC
CASSLATGNEQFF
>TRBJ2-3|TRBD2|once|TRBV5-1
TGCGCCAGCAGCTTAGTAGCGGGGGCCACAGATACGCAGTATTTT
CASSLVAGATDTQYF
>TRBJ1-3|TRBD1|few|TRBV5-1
TGCGCCAGCAGCAGCGGCACGGGACAGGGATCGTATGGAAACACCATATATTTT
CASSSGTGQGSYGNTIYF
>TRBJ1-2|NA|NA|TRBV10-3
TGTGCCATCAGACGAGAGACAGAAGCTAACTATGGCTACACCTTC
CAIRRETEANYGYTF
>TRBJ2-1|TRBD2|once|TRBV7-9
TGTGCCAGCAGCTTAGATCGCGGGGGGGCCTACAATGAGCAGTTCTTC
CASSLDRGGAYNEQFF
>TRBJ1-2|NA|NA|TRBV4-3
TGCGCCAGCAGCCAAGATTGGGACACCTATAACTATGGCTACACCTTC
CASSQDWDTYNYGYTF
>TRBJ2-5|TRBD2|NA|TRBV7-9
TGTGCCAGCAGCTTAGAAGGCGGGGGGGCTGGCCAGTACTTC
CASSLEGGGAGQYF
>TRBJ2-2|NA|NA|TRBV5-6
TGTGCCAGCAGCGTCAGGGTTAGGAGCCACACCGGGGAGCTGTTTTTT
CASSVRVRSHTGELFF
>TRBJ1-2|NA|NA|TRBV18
TGTGCCAGCTCACCTGGACCAACCGGGGACTATGGCTACACCTTC
CASSPGPTGDYGYTF
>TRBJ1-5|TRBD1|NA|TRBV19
TGTGCCAGAGTATCGACAGGGAGACAGCCCCAGCATTTT
CARVSTGRQPQHF
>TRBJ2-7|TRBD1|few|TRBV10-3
TGTGCCATCAGTGTTAACAGGGGGACAGCGCAGTACTTC
CAISVNRGTAQYF
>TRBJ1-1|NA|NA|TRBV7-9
TGTGCCAGCAGCTCCCCAAGGAGCACTGAAGCTTTCTTT
CASSSPRSTEAFF
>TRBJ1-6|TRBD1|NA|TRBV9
TGTGCCAGCAGCCGGGACAGCCTAAATTCACCCCTCCACTTT
CASSRDSLNSPLHF
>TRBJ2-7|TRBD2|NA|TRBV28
TGTGCCAGCAGTTTAGGGGGACTAGCGGGGGGCCGACCCTACGAGCAGTACTTC
CASSLGGLAGGRPYEQYF
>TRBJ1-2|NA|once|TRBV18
TGTGCCAGCTCACCGGATCGACAAAACTATGGCTACACCTTC
CASSPDRQNYGYTF
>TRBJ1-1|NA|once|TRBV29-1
TGCAGCGTTGAGGGCCCCCCCCTAGAAGCTTTCTTT
CSVEGPPLEAFF
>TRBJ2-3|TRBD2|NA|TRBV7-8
TGTGCCAGCAGCTCCTCGAGGGTGAGCGGGGGCGCTACAGATACGCAGTATTTT
CASSSSRVSGGATDTQYF
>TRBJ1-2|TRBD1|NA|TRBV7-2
TGTGCCAGCAGCTCACTACACGGGACAGGGATTGGGGAGGGCTACACCTTC
CASSSLHGTGIGEGYTF
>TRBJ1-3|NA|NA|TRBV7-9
TGTGCCAGCAGCTTAACTTGGAGCTCTGGAAACACCATATATTTT
CASSLTWSSGNTIYF
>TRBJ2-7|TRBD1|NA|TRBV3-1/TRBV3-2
TGTGCCAGCAGCCACGGGACAGACACCTACGAGCAGTACTTC
CASSHGTDTYEQYF
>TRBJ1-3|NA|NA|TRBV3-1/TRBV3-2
TGTGCCAGCAGCCAAAAAAACCCGGGGTACACCATATATTTT
CASSQKNPGYTIYF
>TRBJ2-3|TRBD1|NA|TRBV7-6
TGTGCCAGCAGCCCGGGACAGGGGGCGATTGGGGAAGATACGCAGTATTTT
CASSPGQGAIGEDTQYF
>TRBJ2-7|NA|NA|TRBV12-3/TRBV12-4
TGTGCCAGCAGTTTGGGCCGGTACTACGAGCAGTACTTC
CASSLGRYYEQYF
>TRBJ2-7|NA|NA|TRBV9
TGTGCCAGCAGCGTAGTTGGGGACACGGCTCCCTACGAGCAGTACTTC
CASSVVGDTAPYEQYF
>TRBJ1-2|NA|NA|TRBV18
TGTGCCAGCTCACCAACGACAGCCACCTATGGCTACACCTTC
CASSPTTATYGYTF
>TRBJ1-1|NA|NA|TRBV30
TGTGCCTGGACCCAAGGGACTCTGGCTTTCTTT
CAWTQGTLAFF
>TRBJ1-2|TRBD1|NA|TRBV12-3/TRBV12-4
TGTGCCAGCAGCCAAGACAGGGGTTATGGCTACACCTTC
CASSQDRGYGYTF
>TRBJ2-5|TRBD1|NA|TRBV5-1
TGCGCCAGCAGCTTGGGGGACAGGGGCTACCAAGAGACCCAGTACTTC
CASSLGDRGYQETQYF
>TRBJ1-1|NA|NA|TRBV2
TGTGCCAGCAGTCCTGTTCAGGGCGAAGCTTTCTTT
CASSPVQGEAFF
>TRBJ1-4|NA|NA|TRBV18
TGTGCCAGCTCGGTGTCGAGTAATGAAAAACTGTTTTTT
CASSVSSNEKLFF
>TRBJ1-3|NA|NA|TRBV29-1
TGCAGCGTTTTAACAGGGTTCTCTGGAAACACCATATATTTT
CSVLTGFSGNTIYF
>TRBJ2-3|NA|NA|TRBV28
TGTGCCAGCAGTACGGGATCTAAGCGTCAGCGGGCAGATACGCAGTATTTT
CASSTGSKRQRADTQYF
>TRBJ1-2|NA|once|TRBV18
TGTGCCAGCTCCCTGGAAAGCGCTAACTATGGCTACACCTTC
CASSLESANYGYTF
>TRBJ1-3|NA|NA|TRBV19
TGTGCCAGTAGTGCGGGGTCTGGTGGAAACACCATATATTTT
CASSAGSGGNTIYF